A selection of T cell receptor beta chains follows, all from one sample in a study of T cell repertoires in cytomegalovirus infection. The antigens for these receptors are not known. TCRdb itself ran the reads through MiXCR, one entry per CDR3 protein. The sample includes around 300,000 distinct CDR3 sequences, less than 25% seen only once; the top ten take roughly a fifth. Sequencing used cultured PBMCs, obtained from culture after CMV antigen stimulation. Every receptor here comes from a human donor in good health (CMV status not recorded). Some clones in this sample may be carry-over from other donors' samples. Each CDR3 is given with its conserved first and last residue. The order of the fields is D gene, V gene, J gene, clone size, CDR3 length, CDR3 protein, CDR3 DNA. A D gene is named only where the DNA matches it firmly. Part of the rows lack a size; the others show once, few, many or a class for expanded clones.

.	TRBV6-2/TRBV6-3	TRBJ2-3	few	18	CASIPRGQAESLTDTQYF	TGTGCCAGCATCCCGAGGGGTCAGGCCGAATCACTCACAGATACGCAGTATTTT
TRBD1	TRBV12-3/TRBV12-4	TRBJ1-5	many	17	CASRSGSGGAGNQPQHF	TGTGCCAGCAGGTCGGGGTCAGGGGGCGCGGGCAATCAGCCCCAGCATTTT
.	TRBV5-4	TRBJ2-1	many	16	CASSIKSLPFYNEQFF	TGTGCCAGCAGCATAAAGTCCCTGCCGTTCTACAATGAGCAGTTCTTC
TRBD1	TRBV27	TRBJ2-7	few	18	CASSTQPNLDRASYEQYF	TGTGCCAGCAGTACACAACCCAACTTAGACAGGGCTTCCTACGAGCAGTACTTC
.	TRBV7-6	TRBJ2-3	many	13	CASSLEVGDTQYF	TGTGCCAGCAGCCTGGAAGTGGGAGATACGCAGTATTTT
.	TRBV7-8	TRBJ1-6	.	16	CASSLEGNSFNSPLHF	TGTGCCAGCAGCTTAGAAGGGAATTCTTTCAATTCACCCCTCCACTTT
TRBD1	TRBV4-3	TRBJ2-1	.	16	CASSPTGGISYNEQFF	TGCGCCAGCAGCCCGACAGGGGGAATCTCCTACAATGAGCAGTTCTTC
.	TRBV9	TRBJ1-1	.	15	CASSVGSGVGTEAFF	TGTGCCAGCAGCGTAGGGTCAGGGGTTGGGACTGAAGCTTTCTTT
.	TRBV10-3	TRBJ2-5	.	13	CAIMKREGETQYF	TGTGCCATCATGAAAAGGGAAGGCGAGACCCAGTACTTC
TRBD2	TRBV20-1	TRBJ2-3	few	14	CSARTSGGTDTQYF	TGCAGTGCTAGGACTAGCGGAGGCACAGATACGCAGTATTTT
.	TRBV7-2	TRBJ2-7	few	15	CASSGRGGGRYEQYF	TGTGCCAGCAGCGGGAGGGGGGGAGGGCGTTACGAGCAGTACTTC
.	TRBV7-9	TRBJ1-2	.	14	CASSFAGAVEGYTF	TGTGCCAGCAGCTTTGCCGGGGCGGTGGAAGGCTACACCTTC
.	TRBV3-1	TRBJ1-1	few	13	CASSQDLLTSAFF	TGTGCCAGCAGCCAAGATCTACTAACGTCCGCTTTCTTT
.	TRBV7-9	TRBJ1-1	.	20	CASSLEVGFPGVFGNTEAFF	TGTGCCAGCAGCTTGGAGGTGGGATTTCCAGGGGTCTTTGGGAACACTGAAGCTTTCTTT
.	TRBV6-2/TRBV6-3	TRBJ2-1	few	13	CASRDRNFNEQFF	TGTGCCAGCAGGGACAGAAACTTCAATGAGCAGTTCTTC
.	TRBV5-1	TRBJ2-7	few	15	CASSGGSAEWAEQYF	TGCGCCAGCAGCGGTGGGTCCGCGGAGTGGGCCGAGCAGTACTTC
.	TRBV11-3	TRBJ1-1	many	14	CASSLDLENTEAFF	TGTGCCAGCAGCTTAGATCTGGAGAACACTGAAGCTTTCTTT
.	TRBV28	TRBJ2-7	few	14	CASSSWDGSYEQYF	TGTGCCAGCAGTTCCTGGGACGGATCCTACGAGCAGTACTTC
.	TRBV12-3/TRBV12-4	TRBJ2-3	.	15	CATGEPGRETDTQYF	TGTGCCACTGGGGAGCCTGGGCGGGAAACAGATACGCAGTATTTT
.	TRBV7-2	TRBJ2-5	many	16	CASSLGLAGNQETQYF	TGTGCCAGCAGCTTAGGTCTAGCTGGGAACCAAGAGACCCAGTACTTC
TRBD1	TRBV14	TRBJ2-1	.	13	CASSRTGGTEQFF	TGTGCCAGCAGCCGTACAGGGGGCACTGAGCAGTTCTTC
TRBD2	TRBV2	TRBJ2-7	few	13	CASIAGKSDEQYF	TGTGCCAGCATAGCGGGAAAATCGGACGAGCAGTACTTC
.	TRBV4-1	TRBJ1-1	.	14	CASSPLTLNTEAFF	TGCGCCAGCAGCCCCTTGACATTGAACACTGAAGCTTTCTTT
.	TRBV6-5	TRBJ1-4	.	15	CASSKSPGTNEKLFF	TGTGCCAGCAGCAAGAGCCCGGGGACTAATGAAAAACTGTTTTTT
TRBD2	TRBV4-3	TRBJ2-7	.	15	CASSPTAGTLIEQYF	TGCGCCAGCAGCCCCACAGCGGGAACGCTCATCGAGCAGTACTTC
.	TRBV7-2	TRBJ2-3	.	15	CASSSTAVLTDTQYF	TGTGCCAGCAGCTCGACGGCGGTTCTCACAGATACGCAGTATTTT
TRBD2	TRBV7-2	TRBJ2-1	.	14	CASRPGLAGGEQFF	TGTGCCAGCAGACCCGGACTAGCAGGAGGTGAGCAGTTCTTC
TRBD1	TRBV7-8	TRBJ2-5	many	14	CASSPRTGPETQYF	TGTGCCAGCAGCCCCCGGACAGGGCCAGAGACCCAGTACTTC
.	TRBV7-8	TRBJ2-1	many	15	CASSSTLAGYNEQFF	TGTGCCAGCAGCTCCACTCTCGCAGGCTACAATGAGCAGTTCTTC
.	TRBV7-2	TRBJ1-4	.	15	CASSLSFGMGQELFF	TGTGCCAGCAGCTTAAGCTTTGGAATGGGGCAGGAACTGTTTTTT
.	TRBV4-3	TRBJ2-6	.	16	CASSQDPASGANVLTF	TGCGCCAGCAGCCAAGATCCGGCTTCTGGGGCCAACGTCCTGACTTTC
.	TRBV7-9	TRBJ2-5	.	17	CASSPYFGATDQETQYF	TGTGCCAGCAGCCCCTATTTCGGCGCCACCGACCAAGAGACCCAGTACTTC
TRBD2	TRBV6-5	TRBJ2-7	.	16	CASSYLAGTSGYEQYF	TGTGCCAGCAGTTACCTAGCCGGGACTAGCGGATACGAGCAGTACTTC
TRBD2	TRBV9	TRBJ2-5	.	16	CASSVGLAGVGETQYF	TGTGCCAGCAGCGTAGGACTAGCGGGAGTCGGGGAGACCCAGTACTTC
.	TRBV7-2	TRBJ2-2	many	14	CASSPAQLLGELFF	TGTGCCAGCAGCCCAGCTCAGCTCCTCGGGGAGCTGTTTTTT
.	TRBV15	TRBJ1-1	.	15	CATSPRTAMNTEAFF	TGTGCCACCAGCCCGCGGACAGCCATGAACACTGAAGCTTTCTTT
.	TRBV5-4	TRBJ1-2	few	14	CASRRGGGGEGYTF	TGTGCCAGCAGAAGAGGCGGAGGCGGGGAGGGCTACACCTTC
.	TRBV12-3/TRBV12-4	TRBJ1-5	many	15	CASSQQGYSNQPQHF	TGTGCCAGCAGTCAACAGGGATATAGCAATCAGCCCCAGCATTTT
TRBD1	TRBV28	TRBJ1-1	few	16	CASSQNRDRENTEAFF	TGTGCCAGCAGTCAAAACCGGGACAGGGAGAACACTGAAGCTTTCTTT
.	TRBV7-2	TRBJ2-1	.	14	CASSFRGGGGEQFF	TGTGCCAGCAGCTTCAGGGGGGGAGGCGGGGAGCAGTTCTTC
.	TRBV7-2	TRBJ1-2	many	16	CASSLSQVAANYGYTF	TGTGCCAGCAGCTTAAGTCAGGTGGCGGCTAACTATGGCTACACCTTC
TRBD2	TRBV9	TRBJ2-3	.	20	CASSADRTGTSGSPTDTQYF	TGTGCCAGCAGCGCAGACCGTACAGGGACTAGCGGGAGTCCCACAGATACGCAGTATTTT
TRBD2	TRBV2	TRBJ2-3	.	15	CASKTSGWDADTQYF	TGTGCCAGCAAAACTAGCGGGTGGGACGCAGATACGCAGTATTTT
TRBD2	TRBV4-1	TRBJ2-3	.	18	CASSQSAGTSLGRDTQYF	TGCGCCAGCAGCCAGTCAGCCGGGACTAGTCTTGGAAGAGATACGCAGTATTTT
.	TRBV19	TRBJ2-1	few	15	CASSRGESPYNEQFF	TGTGCCAGTAGTCGAGGGGAGAGTCCCTACAATGAGCAGTTCTTC
TRBD1	TRBV5-5	TRBJ1-1	many	14	CASSPQGANTEAFF	TGTGCCAGCAGCCCACAGGGGGCGAACACTGAAGCTTTCTTT
.	TRBV7-2	TRBJ2-5	many	13	CASSLSPQETQYF	TGTGCCAGCAGCTTAAGCCCCCAAGAGACCCAGTACTTC
.	TRBV19	TRBJ1-1	.	18	CASTSGIILGGRNTEAFF	TGTGCCAGCACTAGCGGTATCATCCTTGGAGGGCGGAACACTGAAGCTTTCTTT
.	TRBV11-2	TRBJ1-3	few	17	CASSLDLQARTGNTIYF	TGTGCCAGCAGCTTAGATCTCCAGGCTCGCACTGGAAACACCATATATTTT
TRBD2	TRBV11-2	TRBJ2-2	.	12	CASSYSGRELFF	TGTGCCAGCAGTTATAGCGGGAGGGAGCTGTTTTTT